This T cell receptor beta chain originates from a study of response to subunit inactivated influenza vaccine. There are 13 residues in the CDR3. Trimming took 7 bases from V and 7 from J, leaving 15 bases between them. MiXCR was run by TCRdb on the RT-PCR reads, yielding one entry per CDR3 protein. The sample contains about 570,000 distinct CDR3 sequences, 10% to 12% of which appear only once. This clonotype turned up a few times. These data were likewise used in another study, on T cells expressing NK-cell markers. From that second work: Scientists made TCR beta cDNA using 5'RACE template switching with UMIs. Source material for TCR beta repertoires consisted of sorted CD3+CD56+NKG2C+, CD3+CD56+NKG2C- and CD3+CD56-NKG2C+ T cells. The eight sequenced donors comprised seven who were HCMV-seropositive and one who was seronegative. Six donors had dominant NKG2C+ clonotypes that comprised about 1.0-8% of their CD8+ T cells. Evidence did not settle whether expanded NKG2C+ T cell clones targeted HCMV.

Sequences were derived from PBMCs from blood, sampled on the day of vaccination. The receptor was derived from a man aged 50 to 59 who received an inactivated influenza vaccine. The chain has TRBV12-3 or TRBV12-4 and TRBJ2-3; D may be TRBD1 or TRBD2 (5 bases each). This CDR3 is CASTNRGANTQYF. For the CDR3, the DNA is TGTGCCAGCACCAATCGAGGGGCGAATACGCAGTATTTT.